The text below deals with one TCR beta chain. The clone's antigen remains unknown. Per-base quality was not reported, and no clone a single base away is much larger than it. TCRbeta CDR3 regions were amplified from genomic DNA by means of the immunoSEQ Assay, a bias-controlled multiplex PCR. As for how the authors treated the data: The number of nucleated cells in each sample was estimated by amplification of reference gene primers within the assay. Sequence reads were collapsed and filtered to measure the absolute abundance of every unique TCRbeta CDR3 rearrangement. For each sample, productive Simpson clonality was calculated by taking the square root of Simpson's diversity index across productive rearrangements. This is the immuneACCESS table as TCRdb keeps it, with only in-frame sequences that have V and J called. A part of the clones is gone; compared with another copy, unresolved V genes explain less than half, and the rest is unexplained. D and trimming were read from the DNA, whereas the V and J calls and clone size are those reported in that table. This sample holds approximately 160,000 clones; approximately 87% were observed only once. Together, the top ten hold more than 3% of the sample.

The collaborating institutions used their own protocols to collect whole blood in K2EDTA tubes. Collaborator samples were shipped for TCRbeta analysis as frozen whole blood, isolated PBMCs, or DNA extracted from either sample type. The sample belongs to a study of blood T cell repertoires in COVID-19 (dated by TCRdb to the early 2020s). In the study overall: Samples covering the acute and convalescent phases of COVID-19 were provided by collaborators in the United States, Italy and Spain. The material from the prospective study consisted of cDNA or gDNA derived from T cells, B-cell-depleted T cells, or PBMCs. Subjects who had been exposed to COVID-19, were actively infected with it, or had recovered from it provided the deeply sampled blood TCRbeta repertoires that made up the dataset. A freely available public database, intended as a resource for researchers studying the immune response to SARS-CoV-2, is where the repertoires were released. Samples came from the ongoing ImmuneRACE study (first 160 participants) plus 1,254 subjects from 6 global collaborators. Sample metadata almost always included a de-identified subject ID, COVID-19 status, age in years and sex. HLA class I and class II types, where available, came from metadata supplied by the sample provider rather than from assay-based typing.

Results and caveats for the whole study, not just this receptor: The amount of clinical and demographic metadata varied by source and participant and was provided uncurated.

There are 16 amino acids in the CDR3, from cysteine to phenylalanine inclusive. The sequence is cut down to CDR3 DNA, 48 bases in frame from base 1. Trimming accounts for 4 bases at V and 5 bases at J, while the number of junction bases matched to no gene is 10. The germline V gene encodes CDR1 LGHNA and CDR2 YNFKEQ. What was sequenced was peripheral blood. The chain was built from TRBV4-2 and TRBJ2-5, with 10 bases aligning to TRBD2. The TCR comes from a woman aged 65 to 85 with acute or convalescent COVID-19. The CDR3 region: CASSPNSGGAWETQYF. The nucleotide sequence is TGTGCCAGCAGCCCGAACAGCGGGGGGGCGTGGGAGACCCAGTACTTC.